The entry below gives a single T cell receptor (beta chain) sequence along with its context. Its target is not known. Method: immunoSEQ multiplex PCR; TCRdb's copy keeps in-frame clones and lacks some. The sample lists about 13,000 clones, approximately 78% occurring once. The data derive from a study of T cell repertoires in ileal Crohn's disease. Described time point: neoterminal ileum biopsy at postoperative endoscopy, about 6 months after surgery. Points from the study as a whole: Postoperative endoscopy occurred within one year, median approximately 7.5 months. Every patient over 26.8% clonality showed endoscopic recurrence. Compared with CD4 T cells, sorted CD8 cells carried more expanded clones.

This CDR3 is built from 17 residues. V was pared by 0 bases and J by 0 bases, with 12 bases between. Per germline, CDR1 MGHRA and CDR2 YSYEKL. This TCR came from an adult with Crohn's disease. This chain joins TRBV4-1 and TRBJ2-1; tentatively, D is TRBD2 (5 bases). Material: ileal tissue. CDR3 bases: TGCGCCAGCAGCCAAGATTTGGCCCGGGGCTCCTACAATGAGCAGTTCTTC. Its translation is CASSQDLARGSYNEQFF.